The 5 T cell receptor beta chains below were found in one sample sequenced in a study of brain metastases from non-small cell lung cancer. Only in-frame clones appear in the TCRdb table, and some are missing; sequencing was by immunoSEQ multiplex PCR. The sample lists 15,000 or so clones; about four fifths were seen once. The sample was primary lung tumor tissue. The receptors shown here come from a donor at least 40 years old with non-small cell lung cancer.

The rearrangement joins TRBV30 to TRBJ1-1; D might be TRBD1 (5 bases). CDR1 GTSNPN and CDR2 SVGIG come from the germline V gene (reference sequence). Between the trimmed V and J ends, which lost 0 bases and 11 bases, there was a span of 16 bases. The CDR3 spans 13 residues. CDR3 DNA sequence: TGTGCCTGGAGTGTAAACCAGGCTCGGGGGGCTTTCTTT. Translating gives CAWSVNQARGAFF.

The gene calls are TRBV2 and TRBJ1-1, with a weak D call TRBD1 (6 bases). The germline V and J ends were trimmed by 6 bases and 6 bases, with 17 bases remaining between them. This CDR3 is 14 amino acids long. The germline CDR1 and CDR2 sequences are SNHLY and FYNNEI. The CDR3 DNA follows: TGTGCCAGCAGCTATGGACAGCGGTCTTCTGAAGCTTTCTTT. It translates to CASSYGQRSSEAFF.

CDR3 protein: CASSLEGDPGINEQFF. The CDR3 DNA follows: TGTGCCAGCAGCTTAGAAGGTGACCCCGGCATCAATGAGCAGTTCTTC. This chain joins TRBV11-3 and TRBJ2-1, with D uncertain. V lost 0 bases and J lost 6, with 15 bases in between. Germline CDR1 and CDR2: SGHNT and YENEEA. This CDR3 comprises 16 residues. Filled out from reference TRBV11-3 and TRBJ2-1, the complete variable domain reads EAGVVQSPRYKIIEKKQPVAFWCNPISGHNTLYWYLQNLGQGPELLIRYENEEAVDDSQLPKDRFSAERLKGVDSTLKIQPAELGDSAVYLCASSLEGDPGINEQFFGPGTRLTVL.

The rearrangement joins TRBV10-3 to TRBJ2-7; D possibly corresponds to TRBD1 (5 bases). The CDR3 consists of 14 residues. Germline values: CDR1 ENHRY, CDR2 SYGVKD. V lost 4 bases and J 4 bases, leaving 14 bases between the germline ends. CDR3 sequence reads: CAISGTLDFYEQYF. The CDR3 DNA reads TGTGCCATCAGTGGGACATTGGATTTTTACGAGCAGTACTTC.

The table lists this clone with a count of one. This sequence joins TRBV14 and TRBJ2-1; D uncertain. The CDR3 has 11 amino acids. In germline, CDR1 is SGHDN, CDR2 FVKESK. Trimming pared 5 bases from V and 6 bases from J, leaving 5 bases between. The CDR3 DNA sequence: TGTGCCAGCAGCTGGACCAATGAGCAGTTCTTC. This encodes CASSWTNEQFF.